The 4 T cell receptor beta chains below were found in one sample sequenced in a study of blood T cell repertoires in COVID-19. Generated by immunoSEQ multiplex PCR, the TCRdb table keeps only in-frame clones and is missing some. The sample contains more than 85,000 clones, around four fifths of which appear only once. Sequencing was done on a sample of peripheral blood. All receptors derive from a human donor in a cohort sampled during active COVID-19.

This clone was seen more than once but under ten times. At one end, the junction sequence differs from germline, possibly due to a read error. The chain is built from TRBV11-3 and TRBJ2-5, with 7 bases that match TRBD2. The germline gives CDR1 SGHNT, CDR2 YENEEA. CDR3 size: 13 residues. The CDR3 coding sequence is TGTGCCAGCACCACTGGGGGGGATTCGGACCCCGACTTC. This sequence encodes CASTTGGDSDPDF.

The chain employs TRBV3-1 (or the pseudogene TRBV3-2) and TRBJ1-5, with a weak D call TRBD1 (6 bases). Trimming pared 3 bases from V and 2 bases from J, leaving 23 bases between. From germline, CDR1 is LGHDT and CDR2 YNNKEL (reference sequence). The CDR3 sequence is 19 residues long. The CDR3 region is CASSHLEGVVGVGNQPQHF. CDR3 nucleotide sequence: TGTGCCAGCAGCCACCTCGAGGGGGTGGTAGGAGTCGGCAATCAGCCCCAGCATTTT.

This clone appeared a single time. The V and J genes are TRBV5-4 and TRBJ2-3, with TRBD2 identical over 10 bases. This CDR3 contains 17 residues. Germline values: CDR1 SGHNT, CDR2 YYREEE (reference sequence). Unmatched junction bases numbered 8, after V lost 0 bases and J lost 4 bases. The CDR3 region is CASSLAPQRGGADTQYF. CDR3 bases: TGTGCCAGCAGCTTGGCCCCCCAGCGGGGGGGTGCAGATACGCAGTATTTT.

The chain employs TRBV18 and TRBJ1-6; 9 nucleotides align to TRBD1. The germline V gene encodes CDR1 KGHSH and CDR2 LQKENI. The CDR3 consists of 14 residues. The ends lost 4 bases at V and 7 bases at J; junction bases unmatched: 2. The CDR3 bases are TGTGCCAGCTCACGGGACAGGGAGAATTCACCCCTCCACTTT. Translation gives CASSRDRENSPLHF.